The 27 T cell receptor beta chains listed next were all sequenced from one sample in a study of T-cell reconstitution after alpha-beta-depleted transplantation in children. It was with unique molecular identifiers that the TCRbeta library was prepared. MiXCR was run by TCRdb on the PCR reads, yielding one entry per CDR3 protein. The sample comprises 440,000 or so distinct CDR3 sequences, approximately 11% of which are singletons, and roughly 5% rests with the top ten. Specimen: PBMCs from the stem cell graft donor, collected from the stem cell graft. Receptor source: a human donor who donated a stem cell graft to a child with acute myeloid leukemia.

V and J are TRBV5-6 and TRBJ2-5, with D possibly being TRBD2 (6 bases). Between the trimmed V and J ends, which lost 4 bases and 5 bases, there was a span of 18 bases. CDR1 and CDR2 (germline): SGHDT, YYEEEE. The CDR3 runs 15 residues. CDR3 DNA: TGTGCCAGCAGCGCCGGGACTGGGGTCCGGGAGACCCAGTACTTC. Protein sequence: CASSAGTGVRETQYF.

The rearrangement uses TRBV10-3 and TRBJ2-2; no firm D call. V lost 0 bases and J 2 bases, leaving 16 bases between the germline ends. CDR1 and CDR2 from the germline V gene are ENHRY and SYGVKD. The CDR3 runs 18 residues. This chain's CDR3 is CAISESSYPTPNTGELFF. Here the CDR3 DNA reads TGTGCCATCAGTGAGTCGTCCTATCCAACCCCAAACACCGGGGAGCTGTTTTTT.

This clonotype showed up many times. V is TRBV29-1 and J is TRBJ2-7; D is possibly TRBD1 (5 bases). The CDR3 is 13 amino acids. Between the trimmed V and J ends, which lost 4 bases and 6 bases, there was a span of 16 bases. Germline CDR1 is SQVTM and CDR2 is ANQGSEA. The CDR3 DNA is TGCAGCGTTGCGGTTGTTCAAGGGGCCGAGCAGTACTTC. Its translation: CSVAVVQGAEQYF.

This clonotype came up a few times. The chain has TRBV25-1 and TRBJ2-2, with a tentative D call TRBD1 (5 bases). Germline assignment: CDR1 MGHDK and CDR2 SYGVNS. This CDR3 has 17 amino acids. Trimming cost V 5 bases and J 3 bases, with 19 bases left between them. CDR3 nucleotide sequence: TGTGCCAGCAGTTCACACCCTGACAGAACGGACACCGGGGAGCTGTTTTTT. It specifies CASSSHPDRTDTGELFF. The complete variable domain, with remaining parts taken from reference TRBV25-1 and TRBJ2-2, reads EADIYQTPRYLVIGTGKKITLECSQTMGHDKMYWYQQDPGMELHLIHYSYGVNSTEKGDLSSESTVSRIRTEHFPLTLESARPSHTSQYLCASSSHPDRTDTGELFFGEGSRLTVL.

The CDR3 loop is CSAPDTPDTGELFF. Here the CDR3 DNA reads TGCAGTGCCCCGGACACCCCGGACACCGGGGAGCTGTTTTTT. The chain is built from TRBV20-1 and TRBJ2-2; weak D call: TRBD1 (5 bases). Looked up from germline, CDR1 is DFQATT and CDR2 is SNEGSKA (reference sequence). The CDR3 contains 14 residues. Trimming stripped 6 bases from V and 3 bases from J, with 14 bases between.

This clonotype occurred a few times. The chain carries TRBV7-9 and TRBJ2-6; tentative D call: TRBD1 (5 bases). CDR3 length equals 17 residues. Germline CDR1 reads SEHNR; CDR2 reads FQNEAQ (reference sequence). V was trimmed by 2 bases and J by 0 bases, leaving 11 bases between them. This CDR3 is CASSLIPDSSGANVLTF. The DNA of the CDR3 is TGTGCCAGCAGCTTAATCCCCGACAGCTCTGGGGCCAACGTCCTGACTTTC.

This clonotype has ten or more counts. The J gene is TRBJ1-3, the V gene TRBV29-1; 8 nucleotides agree with TRBD1. The CDR3 consists of 13 residues. V lost 7 bases and J lost 4; bases outside the gene matches: 6. Per the germline V gene, CDR1 is SQVTM and CDR2 is ANQGSEA. This CDR3 is CSATGGTGNTIYF. CDR3 nucleotides: TGCAGCGCTACAGGGGGAACGGGAAACACCATATATTTT.

The table lists this clonotype with a few counts. This chain uses TRBV27 with TRBJ2-1; TRBD2 might be the D (7 bases). With 6 bases removed from V and 6 bases from J, the gap between germline ends came to 21 bases. The length of the CDR3 is 16 residues. Germline lookup yields CDR1 MNHEY and CDR2 SMNVEV (reference sequence). For the CDR3, the DNA is TGTGCCAGCAGCCCCCCCGGGGGGCGTCTTTTCAATGAGCAGTTCTTC. This codes for CASSPPGGRLFNEQFF.

This clonotype has just a few counts. The chain joins TRBV4-3 to TRBJ2-7, with D possibly being TRBD1 (7 bases). Looked up from germline, CDR1 is LGHNA and CDR2 is YSLEER. This CDR3 region has 17 residues. The V gene lost 0 bases and the J gene lost 1 base, with 16 bases spanning the gap. As DNA, the CDR3 is TGCGCCAGCAGCCAAGATCTTTCACAGGGGAGGTCCTACGAGCAGTACTTC. It codes for CASSQDLSQGRSYEQYF.

This clonotype was detected ten times or more. This rearrangement joins TRBV20-1 to TRBJ1-2; D is ambiguous. The CDR3 covers 12 residues. V lost 6 bases to trimming and J lost 1 base, with 9 bases between them. Germline V CDR1 and CDR2: DFQATT, SNEGSKA (reference sequence). In DNA form, the CDR3 reads TGCAGTGCCACCTCGAATAACTATGGCTACACCTTC. Protein product: CSATSNNYGYTF.

The chain links TRBV7-9 to TRBJ2-5; D remains ambiguous. The CDR3 spans 15 residues. Germline loops: CDR1 SEHNR, CDR2 FQNEAQ (reference sequence). With 3 bases removed from V and 2 bases from J, the gap between germline ends came to 13 bases. The CDR3 region has the DNA TGTGCCAGCAGCTTGCCTCGAGATTCGCAAGAGACCCAGTACTTC. This translates into CASSLPRDSQETQYF.

This chain connects TRBV6-2 or TRBV6-3 to TRBJ2-4, with 8 bases aligning to TRBD1. The CDR3 is made up of 18 amino acids. V lost 5 bases to trimming and J lost 8 bases; unmatched junction nucleotides: 20. CDR1 is MNHEY, CDR2 SVGEGT, per germline. The CDR3 spells CASSPHRGRKTGVDIQYF. The CDR3 nucleotides read TGTGCCAGCAGTCCACACCGGGGCCGAAAGACAGGGGTGGACATTCAGTACTTC.

This chain uses TRBV6-2 or TRBV6-3 with TRBJ2-2; perhaps D is TRBD1 or TRBD2 (5 bases each). The CDR3 covers 16 residues. The germline V gene has CDR1 MNHEY and CDR2 SVGEGT. V was trimmed by 1 base and J by 3 bases, leaving 12 bases between them. The CDR3 loop reads CASSYFGREHTGELFF. CDR3 sequence (DNA): TGTGCCAGCAGTTACTTTGGCAGGGAGCACACCGGGGAGCTGTTTTTT.

CDR3 DNA sequence: TGCAGCATTAGTATGCCAGGATCCTACGAGCAGTACTTC. This encodes CSISMPGSYEQYF. This rearrangement joins TRBV29-1 to TRBJ2-7, with unresolved D. Looked up from germline, CDR1 is SQVTM and CDR2 is ANQGSEA. V was cut by 8 bases and J by 1 base, with 15 bases left in between. CDR3 length equals 13 residues.

The chain uses TRBV27 and TRBJ2-1, with 15 bases that match TRBD2. The CDR3 runs to 16 residues. In germline, CDR1 is MNHEY, CDR2 SMNVEV (reference sequence). The V segment lost 6 bases and the J segment 3 bases; nucleotides outside the gene matches: 3. Written as DNA, the CDR3 is TGTGCCAGCAGGGGACTAGCGGGAGGCGGCTACAATGAGCAGTTCTTC. Translating gives CASRGLAGGGYNEQFF.

This clonotype was counted between two and nine times. The chain carries TRBV30 and TRBJ1-2, with D unresolved. V gave up 0 bases and J gave up 0 bases, with 5 bases separating them. Germline V CDR1 and CDR2: GTSNPN, SVGIG (reference sequence). The CDR3 is made up of 13 amino acids. The DNA of the CDR3 is TGTGCCTGGAGTGTCAAGCCTAACTATGGCTACACCTTC. Translating gives CAWSVKPNYGYTF.

This clonotype was seen many times. The chain is built from TRBV29-1 and TRBJ2-5; possible D gene TRBD1, 5 bases. Trimming took 2 bases from V and 2 from J, leaving 12 bases between them. The CDR3 consists of 14 residues. Germline assignment: CDR1 SQVTM and CDR2 ANQGSEA. The CDR3 protein is CSVEPGAAQETQYF. In nucleotides, the CDR3 is TGCAGCGTTGAACCTGGGGCAGCTCAAGAGACCCAGTACTTC.

This clonotype has more than one count but fewer than ten. This sequence joins TRBV5-6 and TRBJ2-5; 7 nucleotides match TRBD2. This CDR3 comprises 17 residues. V dropped 0 bases and J dropped 0; count of bases not matched to a gene: 8. Germline CDR1 is SGHDT and CDR2 is YYEEEE. The CDR3 sequence is CASSLEGTTLYQETQYF. The CDR3 DNA reads as TGTGCCAGCAGCTTGGAAGGGACTACCCTATACCAAGAGACCCAGTACTTC. Using reference TRBV5-6 and TRBJ2-5 for the parts outside the CDR3, the full variable domain is DAGVTQSPTHLIKTRGQQVTLRCSPKSGHDTVSWYQQALGQGPQFIFQYYEEEERQRGNFPDRFSGHQFPNYSSELNVNALLLGDSALYLCASSLEGTTLYQETQYFGPGTRLLVL.

In this sample, this clonotype turned up a few times. The chain joins TRBV12-3 or TRBV12-4 to TRBJ1-1, with no clear D. V dropped 3 bases and J dropped 5 bases, with 13 bases sitting between them. CDR3 size: 14 residues. The CDR3, as DNA: TGTGCCAGCAGTTTTGGAGTGAAAGGTACTGAAGCTTTCTTT. It codes for CASSFGVKGTEAFF.

CDR3 loop: CAISESRDTSGGTQYF. CDR3 nucleotides: TGTGCCATCAGTGAGTCTCGGGACACCTCTGGAGGGACCCAGTACTTC. The chain combines TRBV10-3 with TRBJ2-5, with a tentative D call TRBD1 (6 bases). CDR1 and CDR2 from the germline V gene are ENHRY and SYGVKD. V was cut by 0 bases and J by 7 bases, with 18 bases left in between. CDR3 length equals 16 residues.

This rearrangement joins TRBV6-2 or TRBV6-3 to TRBJ2-1; TRBD2 aligns across 10 bases. V lost 6 bases, J lost 8 bases, and 7 bases stayed unmatched. The CDR3 is made up of 14 amino acids. Per the germline V gene, CDR1 is MNHEY and CDR2 is SVGEGT. DNA for the CDR3: TGTGCCAGCAGACCCGGGACTAGCGCCGATGAGCAGTTCTTC. Residues: CASRPGTSADEQFF.

This clonotype was recorded at least ten times. The genes are TRBV12-3 or TRBV12-4 and TRBJ2-1; 10 bases match TRBD2. The V segment lost 7 bases and the J segment 5 bases; nucleotides outside the gene matches: 8. The CDR3 sequence is 15 residues long. CDR3 amino acids: CASTGLAGANNEQFF. The CDR3 DNA is TGTGCCAGCACCGGCCTAGCGGGGGCCAACAATGAGCAGTTCTTC.

This clonotype has a count of ten or more. This sequence joins TRBV6-2 or TRBV6-3 and TRBJ2-3; 9 positions match TRBD2. Germline V gives CDR1 MNHEY, CDR2 SVGEGT. This CDR3 region has 14 residues. V was clipped by 2 bases and J by 6 bases; unmatched bases: 3. This CDR3 is CASSYLLAGDTQYF. The CDR3 region has the DNA TGTGCCAGCAGTTACCTCCTAGCGGGGGATACGCAGTATTTT.

This clonotype appeared a few times. The chain has TRBV27 and TRBJ1-5; D might be TRBD1 (6 bases). V was trimmed by 4 bases and J by 4 bases, leaving 17 bases between them. Germline V gene sequence: CDR1 MNHEY, CDR2 SMNVEV (reference sequence). The CDR3 covers 16 residues. Here the CDR3 reads CASSSGQSFINQPQHF. The CDR3 DNA is TGTGCCAGCAGTTCCGGACAGAGTTTTATTAATCAGCCCCAGCATTTT.

This clonotype was recorded many times. The V and J genes are TRBV12-3 or TRBV12-4 and TRBJ2-1; D is perhaps TRBD1 or TRBD2 (5 bases each). The CDR3 runs to 13 residues. V was cut by 8 bases and J by 10 bases, with 18 bases left in between. In DNA form, the CDR3 reads TGTGCCAGCGGATTCGGACTTGGGGCAGAGCAGTTCTTC. Translation gives CASGFGLGAEQFF.

As concerns this clonotype: The CDR3 carries no conserved terminal phenylalanine or tryptophan, so it likely arises from a read error. J is TRBJ1-4 and V is TRBV29-1, with 8 nucleotides matching TRBD1. J gave up 2 bases and V 7 bases, and 6 bases lay outside the gene matches. The CDR3 loop spans 14 amino acids. From germline, CDR1 is SQVTM and CDR2 ANQGSEA. The CDR3 here is CSGRQGLTNEKLFL. The CDR3 DNA reads TGCAGCGGTCGACAGGGGCTCACTAATGAAAAACTGTTTTTG.

This clonotype was seen a handful of times. V is TRBV5-5 and J is TRBJ2-1; 9 bases align to TRBD2. The CDR3 length is 15 residues. V was clipped by 2 bases and J by 4 bases; unmatched bases: 4. Germline-derived CDR1 and CDR2 are SGHKS and YYEKEE (reference sequence). This CDR3 reads CASSFASGTYNEQFF. CDR3 nucleotide sequence: TGTGCCAGCAGCTTCGCTAGCGGGACGTACAATGAGCAGTTCTTC.